The rows below give T cell receptor beta chains drawn from one sample of a study of shared clonotypes between healthy human individuals. Sequencing used immunoSEQ multiplex PCR; TCRdb keeps in-frame clones, though not all of them. The sample carries around 600,000 clones, 95% to 98% recorded once. The sequencing input was naive CD4+ T cells sorted from blood. Source of these receptors: a woman aged 30 to 39 in good health. Both conserved end residues are part of each CDR3. A D gene is named only where the DNA matches it firmly. Expanded clones get a size class; other rows say once, few or many, or leave the size out.

TRBD2	TRBV5-1	-	TRBJ2-1	CASSPTGTSGIGSAYNEQFF	TGCGCCAGCAGCCCCACCGGGACTAGCGGGATAGGGAGCGCCTACAATGAGCAGTTCTTC
TRBD2	TRBV10-1	once	TRBJ2-5	CASSGLGETQYF	TGCGCCAGCAGCGGACTAGGAGAGACCCAGTACTTC
TRBD2	TRBV6-1	-	TRBJ2-3	CASSGRGGLPDTQYF	TGTGCCAGCAGTGGTAGGGGAGGGTTACCAGATACGCAGTATTTT
-	TRBV28	-	TRBJ1-5	CASSLSGYSNQPQHF	TGTGCCAGCAGTTTGTCCGGATATAGCAATCAGCCCCAGCATTTT
-	TRBV30	-	TRBJ1-4	CAWSVGTPNEKLFF	TGTGCCTGGAGTGTCGGGACGCCTAATGAAAAACTGTTTTTT
-	TRBV5-1	-	TRBJ2-2	CASGVRAGELFF	TGCGCCAGCGGAGTTAGGGCCGGGGAGCTGTTTTTT
TRBD1	TRBV2	-	TRBJ2-7	CASSETDREFSNEQYF	TGTGCCAGCAGCGAGACGGACAGGGAGTTTTCGAACGAGCAGTACTTC
TRBD2	TRBV10-1	-	TRBJ2-2	CASSGSPGLAGGQNTGELFF	TGCGCCAGCAGCGGATCGCCGGGACTAGCGGGAGGCCAGAACACCGGGGAGCTGTTTTTT
TRBD2	TRBV28	-	TRBJ2-1	CASSLKMETGGPNEQFF	TGTGCCAGCAGTTTAAAGATGGAGACGGGAGGGCCCAATGAGCAGTTCTTC
-	TRBV7-2	-	TRBJ2-3	CASTSSVTDTQYF	TGTGCCAGCACCTCTAGCGTCACAGATACGCAGTATTTT
-	TRBV28	-	TRBJ2-7	CASSSTPIYGQYF	TGTGCCAGCAGTTCGACACCAATATACGGTCAGTACTTC
TRBD1	TRBV19	once	TRBJ1-1	CASSNRGRTEAFF	TGTGCCAGTAGTAACAGGGGAAGGACTGAAGCTTTCTTT
-	TRBV15	-	TRBJ2-2	CATSRGGHLNTGELFF	TGTGCCACCAGCAGAGGGGGACACCTCAACACCGGGGAGCTGTTTTTT
TRBD2	TRBV19	-	TRBJ2-7	CASSNPSGIGYEQYF	TGTGCCAGTAGTAACCCGAGCGGGATAGGCTACGAGCAGTACTTC
TRBD2	TRBV7-2	-	TRBJ2-1	CASSLGTSGYNEQFF	TGTGCCAGCAGCTTAGGGACTAGCGGCTACAATGAGCAGTTCTTC
TRBD1	TRBV7-2	-	TRBJ2-1	CASSLGQGSYNEQFF	TGTGCCAGCAGCTTAGGACAGGGGTCCTACAATGAGCAGTTCTTC
TRBD2	TRBV9	-	TRBJ2-5	CASSQAPGLAGEETQYF	TGTGCCAGCAGCCAAGCCCCGGGACTAGCGGGAGAGGAGACCCAGTACTTC
TRBD1	TRBV6-5	-	TRBJ2-7	CASSYSTGETYEQYF	TGTGCCAGCAGTTACTCAACAGGGGAGACCTACGAGCAGTACTTC
-	TRBV4-1	-	TRBJ2-1	CASSQGWGATYNEQFF	TGCGCCAGCAGCCAAGGTTGGGGGGCGACCTACAATGAGCAGTTCTTC
-	TRBV19	-	TRBJ1-5	CASSIVGGAINQPQHF	TGTGCCAGTAGTATAGTTGGAGGGGCCATCAATCAGCCCCAGCATTTT
-	TRBV10-3	-	TRBJ2-5	CAISGGSIAPQETQYF	TGTGCCATCAGTGGTGGATCCATAGCGCCTCAAGAGACCCAGTACTTC
-	TRBV6-5	-	TRBJ1-1	CASSYSYRSMAFF	TGTGCCAGCAGTTATTCCTACAGGAGCATGGCTTTCTTT
-	TRBV27	-	TRBJ1-2	CASRFGDGYGYTF	TGTGCCAGCAGGTTCGGGGACGGCTATGGCTACACCTTC
TRBD1	TRBV10-3	-	TRBJ2-4	CATKEQGLDIQYF	TGTGCCACCAAGGAACAGGGGCTCGACATTCAGTACTTC
-	TRBV6-5	-	TRBJ1-1	CASSYSGVTEAFF	TGTGCCAGCAGTTACTCGGGGGTCACTGAAGCTTTCTTT
-	TRBV10-3	-	TRBJ2-1	CAISDQSSSNEQFF	TGTGCCATCAGTGACCAGAGCTCCTCCAATGAGCAGTTCTTC
TRBD1	TRBV9	-	TRBJ1-3	CASSVENRGLDTIYF	TGTGCCAGCAGCGTAGAAAACAGGGGGTTGGACACCATATATTTT
-	TRBV28	-	TRBJ1-2	CASSLIGGYGYTF	TGTGCCAGCAGTTTAATAGGGGGCTATGGCTACACCTTC
-	TRBV28	-	TRBJ2-5	CASVAQETQYF	TGTGCCAGTGTGGCCCAAGAGACCCAGTACTTC
TRBD1	TRBV15	-	TRBJ1-1	CATSTRQGTNTEAFF	TGTGCCACCAGCACACGACAGGGGACGAACACTGAAGCTTTCTTT
-	TRBV9	-	TRBJ2-7	CASSPRTGNGREQYF	TGTGCCAGCAGCCCCCGGACAGGAAACGGGAGGGAGCAGTACTTC
-	TRBV7-9	-	TRBJ2-3	CASSLSSTDTQYF	TGTGCCAGCAGCTTATCTAGCACAGATACGCAGTATTTT
-	TRBV9	once	TRBJ2-3	CASSVVSQRPTDTQYF	TGTGCCAGCAGCGTAGTCTCCCAGCGGCCCACAGATACGCAGTATTTT
-	TRBV29-1	-	TRBJ2-1	CSVGEQQGYEQFF	TGCAGCGTTGGGGAGCAACAGGGTTATGAGCAGTTCTTC
-	TRBV5-8	-	TRBJ1-5	CASSEQVPNQPQHF	TGTGCCAGCAGCGAACAGGTTCCCAATCAGCCCCAGCATTTT
-	TRBV12-2	-	TRBJ2-7	CASRLGDAAYEQYF	TGTGCAAGTCGCTTAGGGGACGCTGCCTACGAGCAGTACTTC
-	TRBV5-6	few	TRBJ2-7	CASSLGQNYEQYF	TGTGCCAGCAGCTTGGGTCAGAACTACGAGCAGTACTTC
TRBD1	TRBV7-3	-	TRBJ2-7	CASSLKGGRDSISYEQYF	TGTGCCAGCAGCTTAAAAGGGGGACGGGACAGTATCTCCTACGAGCAGTACTTC
TRBD1	TRBV6-6	-	TRBJ1-5	CASSWDRSNQPQHF	TGTGCCAGCAGCTGGGACAGGAGCAATCAGCCCCAGCATTTT
TRBD2	TRBV7-9	-	TRBJ2-2	CASSAGTSGISWELFF	TGTGCCAGCAGCGCAGGAACTAGCGGGATTTCTTGGGAGCTGTTTTTT
-	TRBV7-2	-	TRBJ1-1	CASVLFLDAFF	TGTGCCAGCGTCCTCTTCCTTGACGCTTTCTTT
TRBD1	TRBV19	-	TRBJ1-2	CASRAGQGDFYGYTF	TGTGCCAGTAGAGCAGGACAGGGGGATTTCTATGGCTACACCTTC
-	TRBV10-3	once	TRBJ1-1	CASRGAANTEAFF	TGTGCCTCAAGAGGAGCGGCTAACACTGAAGCTTTCTTT
TRBD1	TRBV7-2	-	TRBJ1-5	CASSLAGDRAQPQHF	TGTGCCAGCAGCTTAGCGGGGGACAGGGCTCAGCCCCAGCATTTT
-	TRBV27	-	TRBJ2-5	CASTQPGHSTQYF	TGTGCCAGCACGCAGCCGGGGCACTCGACCCAGTACTTC
-	TRBV28	-	TRBJ1-5	CASSRRAARNQPQHF	TGTGCCAGCAGCCGCCGGGCCGCCCGCAATCAGCCCCAGCATTTT
-	TRBV18	-	TRBJ2-5	CASSPTRQETQYF	TGTGCCAGCTCACCTACTAGACAAGAGACCCAGTACTTC
-	TRBV14	-	TRBJ1-2	CASSQRNSYGYTF	TGTGCCAGCAGCCAAAGGAACAGCTATGGCTACACCTTC
-	TRBV5-4	-	TRBJ2-7	CASSLYYEQYF	TGTGCCAGCAGCTTGTACTACGAGCAGTACTTC